These T cell receptor beta chains were read from a single sample in a study of T cell responses to AZD1222 COVID-19 vaccine. Method: immunoSEQ multiplex PCR; TCRdb's copy keeps in-frame clones and lacks some. The table lists about 85,000 clones, around 86% of them singletons. The input for sequencing was peripheral blood, taken on day 0 of AZD1222 vaccination. Receptors originate from an adult in good health. Each CDR3 is given with its conserved first and last residue. Fields, in order: V gene, D gene, clone size, J gene, CDR3 protein, CDR3 DNA. D genes are given only for firm matches. Rows may omit the clone size; those that give it use once, few, many or a size class.

v_gene: TRBV28; d_gene: NA; abundance: NA; j_gene: TRBJ2-7; CDR3aa: CASGVYRRAAYEQYF; CDR3nt: TGTGCCAGCGGAGTTTATAGGAGGGCGGCCTACGAGCAGTACTTC
v_gene: TRBV7-2; d_gene: TRBD2; abundance: NA; j_gene: TRBJ2-1; CDR3aa: CASSSSGKSYNEQFF; CDR3nt: TGTGCCAGCAGCTCTAGCGGGAAGTCCTACAATGAGCAGTTCTTC
v_gene: TRBV9; d_gene: NA; abundance: NA; j_gene: TRBJ2-3; CDR3aa: CASSVAGGREVSDTQYF; CDR3nt: TGTGCCAGCAGCGTAGCCGGGGGCCGGGAGGTCTCAGATACGCAGTATTTT
v_gene: TRBV5-1; d_gene: NA; abundance: NA; j_gene: TRBJ2-7; CDR3aa: CASSLGGQGYTSYEQYF; CDR3nt: TGCGCCAGCAGCCTTGGTGGGCAGGGGTATACTAGTTACGAGCAGTACTTC
v_gene: TRBV28; d_gene: TRBD2; abundance: NA; j_gene: TRBJ2-1; CDR3aa: CASSFPPGLAGGPSYNEQFF; CDR3nt: TGTGCCAGCAGTTTCCCTCCGGGACTAGCGGGAGGCCCCTCCTACAATGAGCAGTTCTTC
v_gene: TRBV7-8; d_gene: TRBD2; abundance: NA; j_gene: TRBJ2-7; CDR3aa: CASSILWGGAYEQYF; CDR3nt: TGTGCCAGCAGCATCCTTTGGGGGGGAGCCTACGAGCAGTACTTC
v_gene: TRBV19; d_gene: NA; abundance: NA; j_gene: TRBJ2-1; CDR3aa: CASSIVQDYSYNEQFF; CDR3nt: TGTGCCAGTAGTATTGTACAGGATTACTCCTACAATGAGCAGTTCTTC
v_gene: TRBV29-1; d_gene: NA; abundance: NA; j_gene: TRBJ1-1; CDR3aa: CSAEPLSRGDTEAFF; CDR3nt: TGCAGCGCCGAGCCCCTGAGCCGGGGCGACACTGAAGCTTTCTTT
v_gene: TRBV15; d_gene: NA; abundance: NA; j_gene: TRBJ1-2; CDR3aa: CATSREISGYTF; CDR3nt: TGTGCCACCAGCAGAGAAATAAGTGGCTACACCTTC
v_gene: TRBV5-6; d_gene: NA; abundance: NA; j_gene: TRBJ1-5; CDR3aa: CASSLEEGPQHF; CDR3nt: TGTGCCAGCAGCTTGGAAGAGGGGCCCCAGCATTTT
v_gene: TRBV6-6; d_gene: NA; abundance: NA; j_gene: TRBJ2-2; CDR3aa: CASSQRGELFF; CDR3nt: TGTGCCAGCAGCCAGAGGGGGGAGCTGTTTTTT
v_gene: TRBV11-2; d_gene: NA; abundance: NA; j_gene: TRBJ2-3; CDR3aa: CASSLYRADTQYF; CDR3nt: TGTGCCAGCAGCTTATATAGGGCAGATACGCAGTATTTT
v_gene: TRBV4-1; d_gene: NA; abundance: NA; j_gene: TRBJ2-5; CDR3aa: CASSQSGGTASQETQYF; CDR3nt: TGCGCCAGCAGCCAATCGGGCGGGACAGCCTCACAAGAGACCCAGTACTTC
v_gene: TRBV11-2; d_gene: TRBD1; abundance: NA; j_gene: TRBJ2-7; CDR3aa: CASSLTGVTGEQYF; CDR3nt: TGTGCCAGCAGCTTGACAGGGGTTACTGGTGAGCAGTACTTC
v_gene: TRBV11-3; d_gene: NA; abundance: NA; j_gene: TRBJ2-2; CDR3aa: CASSFIGFSTGELFF; CDR3nt: TGTGCCAGCAGCTTCATCGGGTTCTCCACCGGGGAGCTGTTTTTT
v_gene: TRBV11-2; d_gene: NA; abundance: once; j_gene: TRBJ1-1; CDR3aa: CASSLGTGTLNTEAFF; CDR3nt: TGTGCCAGCAGCTTAGGAACAGGGACCCTGAACACTGAAGCTTTCTTT